Below, 29 T cell receptor beta chains from the same sample are listed, as sequenced in a study of T cell repertoires in cytomegalovirus infection (dated 2019 in TCRdb). The treatment or condition label for this specimen denotes: in vitro stimulation with specific CMV peptide epitopes to enrich CMV-specific T cells. The sequencer listed for this sample is Illumina HiSeq 1500. TCRdb trimmed the raw reads at Q25, called clones with MiXCR and kept productive beta chains. For every CDR3 protein sequence, its rows merge into one entry that carries the most common genes and DNA. The sample table records approximately 1,000,000 distinct CDR3 sequences; roughly 30% of these occur just once. The top ten hold about an eighth of the sample. Antigens for these TCRs are unknown. The input for sequencing was cultured CD8+ T cells from PBMCs, taken from culture after CMV antigen stimulation. The receptors originated from a human donor in good health (CMV status not recorded). Some clones in this sample may be carry-over from other donors' samples.

The chain couples TRBV19 to TRBJ1-4; D unresolved. Trimming removed 9 bases at V and 13 bases at J, with 15 bases between. This CDR3 region has 11 residues. Germline V gene sequence: CDR1 LNHDA, CDR2 SQIVND (reference sequence). CDR3 residues: CASSATGPLFF. Here the CDR3 DNA reads TGTGCCAGCTCCGCCACCGGCCCACTGTTTTTT.

This clonotype was seen a few times. The chain couples TRBV11-2 to TRBJ1-2, with D unclear. This CDR3 spans 14 amino acids. The V and J ends lost 6 bases and 4 bases respectively, with 15 bases between them. Germline V gene lookup returns CDR1 SGHAT and CDR2 FQNNGV. The CDR3 DNA reads TGTGCCAGCAGACCTGAAGGTTCCATCTATGGCTACACCTTC. This codes for CASRPEGSIYGYTF.

This clonotype turned up a few times. J is TRBJ2-7 and V is TRBV15; TRBD2 agrees at 8 bases. V lost 4 bases and J lost 7; bases outside the gene matches: 12. Germline loops: CDR1 LNHNV, CDR2 YYDKDF (reference sequence). This CDR3 region has 15 residues. In nucleotides, the CDR3 is TGTGCCACCAGCACTCCACCAGCGGGGGAGTATGAGCAGTACTTC. This encodes CATSTPPAGEYEQYF.

The chain is built from TRBV19 and TRBJ1-1; possibly TRBD1 for D (5 bases). V dropped 8 bases and J dropped 1 base, with 17 bases sitting between them. Germline lookup yields CDR1 LNHDA and CDR2 SQIVND (reference sequence). The CDR3 runs to 15 residues. CDR3 DNA sequence: TGTGCCAGTCAACCAAGCAGACAGAGGAACACTGAAGCTTTCTTT. Its translation: CASQPSRQRNTEAFF. The variable domain in full, completed from reference TRBV19 and TRBJ1-1, reads DGGITQSPKYLFRKEGQNVTLSCEQNLNHDAMYWYRQDPGQGLRLIYYSQIVNDFQKGDIAEGYSVSREKKESFPLTVTSAQKNPTAFYLCASQPSRQRNTEAFFGQGTRLTVV.

This clonotype was recorded many times. The chain couples TRBV5-6 to TRBJ1-2; 9 nucleotides agree with TRBD1. V gave up 4 bases and J gave up 4 bases; unmatched junction bases: 11. Germline V gene sequence: CDR1 SGHDT, CDR2 YYEEEE. This CDR3 contains 16 residues. CDR3 sequence (DNA): TGTGCCAGCAGCGGGACAGGGTCGGGGGTGACCTATGGCTACACCTTC. Translated: CASSGTGSGVTYGYTF.

A remark on this clonotype: Being one base from a much bigger clone, this may be a read error. The chain is built from TRBV7-9 and TRBJ2-7, with D perhaps given as TRBD1 or TRBD2 (5 bases each). The CDR3 sequence is 13 residues long. Germline V gene data show CDR1 as SEHNR and CDR2 as FQNEAQ (reference sequence). The CDR3 region is CVSSSEGSYEQYV. The CDR3, as DNA: TGTGTCAGCAGCTCCGAGGGGTCCTACGAGCAGTACGTC.

V is TRBV14 and J is TRBJ1-2, with D unclear. Germline values: CDR1 SGHDN, CDR2 FVKESK. CDR3 length: 16 amino acids. Between the trimmed V and J ends, which lost 2 bases and 2 bases, there was a span of 15 bases. As DNA, the CDR3 is TGTGCCAGCAGCCAATGGCTTAAGGGAGCCAACTATGGCTACACCTTC. Protein product: CASSQWLKGANYGYTF.

The chain employs TRBV11-2 and TRBJ1-1; 7 nucleotides agree with TRBD1. The germline CDR1 and CDR2 sequences are SGHAT and FQNNGV. After removal of 5 bases from V and 1 base from J, the junction contained 4 bases not matched to a gene. This CDR3 region has 14 residues. The CDR3 sequence: CASSKTGTNTEAFF. CDR3 nucleotide sequence: TGTGCCAGCAGCAAGACAGGGACGAACACTGAAGCTTTCTTT.

The chain has TRBV20-1 and TRBJ2-3; 10 bases fit TRBD1. Germline V CDR1 and CDR2: DFQATT, SNEGSKA (reference sequence). Trimming at V came to 1 base and at J to 6 bases, leaving 13 bases not matched to a gene. The CDR3 runs 17 residues. The DNA of the CDR3 is TGCAGTGCTAGAGCCAAGGGAGACAGGGGGCTTTTTGATACGCAGTATTTT. Residues: CSARAKGDRGLFDTQYF.

The genes are TRBV6-2 or TRBV6-3 and TRBJ2-3; 11 bases are shared with TRBD2. V shed 0 bases, J shed 7 bases, and the junction held 15 bases outside the gene matches. This CDR3 spans 19 amino acids. Germline V CDR1 and CDR2: MNHEY, SVGEGT. The CDR3: CASSYSTSGGTFERNTQYF. The CDR3 DNA sequence: TGTGCCAGCAGTTACTCCACTAGCGGGGGAACTTTCGAGAGAAATACGCAGTATTTT.

J is TRBJ1-5 and V is TRBV19, with no clear D. Germline V gene data show CDR1 as LNHDA and CDR2 as SQIVND (reference sequence). This CDR3 region has 12 residues. V was trimmed by 6 bases and J by 5 bases, leaving 8 bases between them. The chain's CDR3 is CASRFFDQPQHF. The CDR3 coding sequence is TGTGCCAGTAGATTCTTTGATCAGCCCCAGCATTTT.

The chain joins TRBV7-9 to TRBJ2-7; D gene unclear. CDR1 SEHNR and CDR2 FQNEAQ come from the germline V gene (reference sequence). The V and J ends lost 1 base and 0 bases respectively, with 16 bases between them. The CDR3 loop spans 17 amino acids. CDR3 coding DNA: TGTGCCAGCAGCTTAGAGTTCTCGGAGTTCTCCTCCTACGAGCAGTACTTC. Its translation is CASSLEFSEFSSYEQYF.

This clonotype showed up just a few times. The chain uses TRBV20-1 and TRBJ2-5, with TRBD2 matching over 11 bases. The CDR3 totals 16 residues. Germline trimming cut 1 base from V and 6 bases from J; bases unmatched to any gene: 10. Per the germline V gene, CDR1 is DFQATT and CDR2 is SNEGSKA (reference sequence). For the CDR3, the DNA is TGCAGTGCTAGAGGCCCTAGCGGGGGGCCCGGAAAGACCCAGTACTTC. This gives the protein CSARGPSGGPGKTQYF.

This sequence joins TRBV6-1 and TRBJ1-2, with TRBD1 matching over 10 bases. The CDR3 consists of 16 residues. V gave up 5 bases and J gave up 4 bases; unmatched junction bases: 10. CDR1 and CDR2 from the germline V gene are MNHNS and SASEGT. CDR3 bases: TGTGCCAGCAGTAAAGGACAGGGGGTCCCCTCCTATGGCTACACCTTC. Protein: CASSKGQGVPSYGYTF.

This chain links TRBV5-1 with TRBJ2-1; TRBD2 is a possible D gene (6 bases). V dropped 2 bases and J dropped 2 bases, with 11 bases sitting between them. The CDR3 covers 15 residues. CDR1 and CDR2 from the germline V gene are SGHRS and YFSETQ. The CDR3 sequence is CASSFSGITYNEQFF. The CDR3 DNA follows: TGCGCCAGCAGCTTTAGCGGTATAACCTACAATGAGCAGTTCTTC. Drawing the rest from reference TRBV5-1 and TRBJ2-1, the complete variable domain is KAGVTQTPRYLIKTRGQQVTLSCSPISGHRSVSWYQQTPGQGLQFLFEYFSETQRNKGNFPGRFSGRQFSNSRSEMNVSTLELGDSALYLCASSFSGITYNEQFFGPGTRLTVL.

The J gene is TRBJ1-2, the V gene TRBV27, with D perhaps TRBD1 (5 bases). CDR1 and CDR2 from the germline V gene are MNHEY and SMNVEV (reference sequence). Trimming removed 2 bases from V and 4 bases from J, with 11 bases in between. The CDR3 runs 14 residues. The CDR3 region is CASSLGGLSYGYTF. The CDR3 DNA is TGTGCCAGCAGTTTAGGGGGGTTGAGCTATGGCTACACCTTC.

This clonotype was counted only a few times. The chain couples TRBV19 to TRBJ1-1; 7 bases line up with TRBD1. Per germline, CDR1 LNHDA and CDR2 SQIVND (reference sequence). The V gene end was trimmed by 7 bases and the J gene end by 3 bases; junction bases not matched to a gene: 17. The CDR3 extends over 17 amino acids. The CDR3 sequence is CASNSDRLNKADTEAFF. The CDR3 coding sequence is TGTGCCAGTAATTCGGACAGGTTAAATAAAGCGGACACTGAAGCTTTCTTT.

This clonotype was seen a handful of times. CDR3 DNA sequence: TGTGCCAGCAGTTTCCTTACAGGGGCAAATTCACCCCTCCACTTT. Translating it yields CASSFLTGANSPLHF. The chain is built from TRBV7-9 and TRBJ1-6, with TRBD1 matching 7 bases. Trimming took 6 bases from V and 7 from J; bases not matched to a gene: 9. This CDR3 has 15 amino acids. CDR1 and CDR2 (germline): SEHNR, FQNEAQ (reference sequence). The full variable domain, in which reference TRBV7-9 and TRBJ1-6 provide the parts outside the CDR3, is DTGVSQNPRHKITKRGQNVTFRCDPISEHNRLYWYRQTLGQGPEFLTYFQNEAQLEKSRLLSDRFSAERPKGSFSTLEIQRTEQGDSAMYLCASSFLTGANSPLHFGNGTRLTVT.

J is TRBJ2-7 and V is TRBV7-9; D remains ambiguous. Trimming shortened V by 7 bases and J by 0 bases, and 16 bases separated the two germline ends. The CDR3 is 15 residues long. The germline V gene has CDR1 SEHNR and CDR2 FQNEAQ (reference sequence). CDR3 sequence reads: CASTPLDRSSYEQYF. CDR3 DNA: TGTGCCAGCACCCCCTTAGACCGAAGCTCCTACGAGCAGTACTTC.

The gene calls are TRBV6-8 and TRBJ1-5; D is undetermined. V lost 6 bases, J lost 1 base, and 13 bases lay in between. The CDR3 totals 15 residues. In germline, CDR1 is MNHGY, CDR2 SAAAGT. The CDR3 protein is CASRDLGRSNQPQHF. For the CDR3, the DNA is TGTGCCAGCAGGGATTTAGGACGGAGCAATCAGCCCCAGCATTTT.

This clonotype was seen only a few times. V usage is TRBV15 and J usage is TRBJ2-7, with 7 bases identical to TRBD1. This CDR3 comprises 17 residues. The ends lost 0 bases at V and 5 bases at J; junction bases unmatched: 13. Germline CDR1 reads LNHNV; CDR2 reads YYDKDF (reference sequence). CDR3 coding DNA: TGTGCCACCAGCAGAGATCGCGGGTGGGAGACAGGGCACGAGCAGTACGTC. It codes for CATSRDRGWETGHEQYV.

This clonotype was detected ten times or more. The V gene is TRBV7-6, the J gene TRBJ2-1, with 10 positions matching TRBD2. The V and J ends lost 3 bases and 5 bases, in that order; junction bases with no gene match: 4. The CDR3 covers 15 residues. Germline CDR1 and CDR2: SGHVS and FNYEAQ. This CDR3 is CASSLLLAGHNEQFF. CDR3 DNA: TGTGCCAGCAGCTTGCTACTAGCGGGGCACAATGAGCAGTTCTTC.

Only a few counts were recorded for this clonotype. This chain links TRBV5-4 with TRBJ1-1, with D possibly matching TRBD1 (5 bases). CDR1 and CDR2 (germline): SGHNT, YYREEE (reference sequence). The CDR3 loop spans 14 amino acids. V shed 3 bases and J shed 5 bases, with 14 bases lying between them. CDR3 sequence reads: CASSSVGGMTEAFF. CDR3 nucleotides: TGTGCCAGCAGCTCAGTCGGGGGTATGACTGAAGCTTTCTTT.

The chain has TRBV7-6 and TRBJ1-1; D call uncertain. Germline V gene sequence: CDR1 SGHVS, CDR2 FNYEAQ. Trimming cost V 5 bases and J 6 bases, with 19 bases left between them. CDR3 length: 15 residues. In DNA, the CDR3 is TGTGCCAGCAGCCAAAAGGGAATGGATGTGGCTGAAGCTTTCTTT. Protein product: CASSQKGMDVAEAFF.

The chain couples TRBV20-1 to TRBJ1-1; D gene uncertain. Germline CDR1 and CDR2: DFQATT and SNEGSKA (reference sequence). The CDR3 consists of 13 residues. V shed 0 bases and J shed 8 bases, with 13 bases lying between them. CDR3 DNA: TGCAGTGCTAGAGACATGGACTATCGGGAAGCTTTCTTT. It yields the protein CSARDMDYREAFF.

The chain employs TRBV19 and TRBJ2-1; D might be TRBD2 (6 bases). V lost 4 bases to trimming and J lost 2 bases, with 18 bases between them. The CDR3 runs to 17 residues. Germline V lookup: CDR1 LNHDA, CDR2 SQIVND (reference sequence). The CDR3 bases are TGTGCCAGTAGTACCCCCGTAGCGGCGGCGGCCTACAATGAGCAGTTCTTC. As protein: CASSTPVAAAAYNEQFF.

The chain couples TRBV6-5 to TRBJ2-7; unclear D gene. CDR1 and CDR2 (germline): MNHEY, SVGAGI. There are 15 residues in the CDR3. Trimming stripped 0 bases from V and 0 bases from J, with 9 bases between. CDR3 region: CASSYSFPDSYEQYF. The CDR3 bases are TGTGCCAGCAGTTACTCCTTCCCAGACTCCTACGAGCAGTACTTC.

V usage is TRBV6-6 and J usage is TRBJ1-2, with a weak D call TRBD1 (6 bases). The CDR3 consists of 14 residues. V lost 6 bases to trimming and J lost 3 bases, with 14 bases between them. The germline V gene has CDR1 MNHNY and CDR2 SVGAGI (reference sequence). The DNA for the CDR3 is TGTGCCAGCAGAGCCAGGGGTACCCACTATGGCTACACCTTC. It codes for CASRARGTHYGYTF.

The DNA of the CDR3 is TGTGCCAGCAGTATCCTAATCGGACAGGGAAAAGATACTGAAGCTTTCTTT. Amino acid sequence: CASSILIGQGKDTEAFF. The chain is built from TRBV6-2 or TRBV6-3 and TRBJ1-1; TRBD1 matches at 8 bases. Per the germline V gene, CDR1 is MNHEY and CDR2 is SVGEGT. The CDR3 is 17 amino acids. V trimming: 5 bases; J trimming: 5 bases; junction bases outside the gene matches: 16.